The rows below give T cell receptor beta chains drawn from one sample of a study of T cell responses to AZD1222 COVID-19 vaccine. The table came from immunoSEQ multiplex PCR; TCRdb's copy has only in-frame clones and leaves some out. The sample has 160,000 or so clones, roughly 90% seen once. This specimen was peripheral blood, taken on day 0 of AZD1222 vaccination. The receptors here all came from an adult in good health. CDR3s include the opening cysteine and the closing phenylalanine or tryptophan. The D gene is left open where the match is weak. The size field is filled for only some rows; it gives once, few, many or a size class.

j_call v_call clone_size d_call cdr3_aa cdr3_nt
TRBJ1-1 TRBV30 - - CAWKRRDTLPEAFF TGTGCCTGGAAACGCCGGGACACTCTCCCTGAAGCTTTCTTT
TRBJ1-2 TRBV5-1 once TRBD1 CASSLAGTGTGNYGYTF TGCGCCAGCAGCTTGGCCGGGACAGGGACCGGCAACTATGGCTACACCTTC
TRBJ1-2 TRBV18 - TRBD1 CASSPGQGDGYTF TGTGCCAGCTCACCAGGACAGGGGGATGGCTACACCTTC
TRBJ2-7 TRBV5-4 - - CASKKPSGEQYF TGTGCCAGCAAAAAACCCTCCGGCGAGCAGTACTTC
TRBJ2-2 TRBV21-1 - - CASSGQEWVSRELFF TGTGCCAGCAGCGGACAGGAATGGGTGTCCAGGGAGCTGTTTTTT
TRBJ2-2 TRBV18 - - CASSRNQQGNTGELFF TGTGCCAGCTCACGTAATCAACAGGGGAACACCGGGGAGCTGTTTTTT
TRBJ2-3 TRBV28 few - CASTGTDTQYF TGTGCCAGCACGGGCACAGATACGCAGTATTTT
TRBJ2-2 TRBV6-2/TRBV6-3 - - CASSFNRESGELFF TGTGCCAGCAGCTTCAACAGGGAATCCGGGGAGCTGTTTTTT
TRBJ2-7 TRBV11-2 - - CASRDSYEQYF TGTGCCAGCCGCGATTCCTACGAGCAGTACTTC
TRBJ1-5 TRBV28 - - CASSLRFGRGVGNQPQHF TGTGCCAGCAGTTTAAGGTTCGGAAGGGGAGTGGGCAATCAGCCCCAGCATTTT
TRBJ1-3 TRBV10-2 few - CASEMQLGNTIYF TGCGCCAGCGAAATGCAACTTGGAAACACCATATATTTT
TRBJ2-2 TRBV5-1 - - CASSLGQTNTGELFF TGCGCCAGCAGCTTGGGACAGACGAACACCGGGGAGCTGTTTTTT
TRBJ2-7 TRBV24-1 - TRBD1 CATSDSGQGIYEQYF TGTGCCACCAGTGATTCGGGACAGGGTATCTACGAGCAGTACTTC
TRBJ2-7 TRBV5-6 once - CASSLVAGRFYEQYF TGTGCCAGCAGCTTGGTAGCTGGGAGGTTCTACGAGCAGTACTTC
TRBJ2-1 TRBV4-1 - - CASSHVIGITYNEQFF TGCGCCAGCAGCCATGTTATCGGGATCACCTACAATGAGCAGTTCTTC
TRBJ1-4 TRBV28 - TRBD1 CASSLKQGFEKLFF TGTGCCAGCAGTTTAAAACAGGGGTTTGAAAAACTGTTTTTT